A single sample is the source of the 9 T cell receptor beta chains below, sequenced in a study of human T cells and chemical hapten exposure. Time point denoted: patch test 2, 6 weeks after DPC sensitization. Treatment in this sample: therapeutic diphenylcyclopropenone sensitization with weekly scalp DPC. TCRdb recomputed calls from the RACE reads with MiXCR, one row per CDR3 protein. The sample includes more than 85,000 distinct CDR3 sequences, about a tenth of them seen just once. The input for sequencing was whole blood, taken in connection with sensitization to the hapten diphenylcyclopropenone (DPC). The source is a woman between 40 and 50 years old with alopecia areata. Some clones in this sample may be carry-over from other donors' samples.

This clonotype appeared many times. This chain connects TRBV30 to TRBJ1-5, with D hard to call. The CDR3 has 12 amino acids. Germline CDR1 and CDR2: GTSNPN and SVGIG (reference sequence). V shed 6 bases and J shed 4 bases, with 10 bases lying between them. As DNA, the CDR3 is TGTGCCTGTGGAGGTGGTAATCAGCCCCAGCATTTT. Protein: CACGGGNQPQHF.

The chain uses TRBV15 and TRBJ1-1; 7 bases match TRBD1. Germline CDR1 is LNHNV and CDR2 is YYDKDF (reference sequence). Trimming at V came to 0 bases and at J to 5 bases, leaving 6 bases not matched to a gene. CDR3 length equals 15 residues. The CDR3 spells CATSRDIGGGTEAFF. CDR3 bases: TGTGCCACCAGCAGAGATATAGGGGGCGGTACTGAAGCTTTCTTT.

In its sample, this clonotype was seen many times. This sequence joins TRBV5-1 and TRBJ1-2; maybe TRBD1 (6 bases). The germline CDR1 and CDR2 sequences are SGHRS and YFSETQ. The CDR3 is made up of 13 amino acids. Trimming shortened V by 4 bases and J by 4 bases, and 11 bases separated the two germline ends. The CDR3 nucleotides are TGCGCCAGCAGCCCCGGGACATCCTATGGCTACACCTTC. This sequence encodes CASSPGTSYGYTF.

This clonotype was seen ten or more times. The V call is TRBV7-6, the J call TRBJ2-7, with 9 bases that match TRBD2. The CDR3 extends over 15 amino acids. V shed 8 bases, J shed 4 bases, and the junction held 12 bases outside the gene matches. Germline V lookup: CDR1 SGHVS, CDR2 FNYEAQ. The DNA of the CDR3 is TGTGCCAGCGCGGGAGGGGTTGGGGGCGCGTACGAGCAGTACTTC. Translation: CASAGGVGGAYEQYF. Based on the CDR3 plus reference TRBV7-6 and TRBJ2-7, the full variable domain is GAGVSQSPRYKVTKRGQDVALRCDPISGHVSLYWYRQALGQGPEFLTYFNYEAQQDKSGLPNDRFSAERPEGSISTLTIQRTEQRDSAMYRCASAGGVGGAYEQYFGPGTRLTVT.

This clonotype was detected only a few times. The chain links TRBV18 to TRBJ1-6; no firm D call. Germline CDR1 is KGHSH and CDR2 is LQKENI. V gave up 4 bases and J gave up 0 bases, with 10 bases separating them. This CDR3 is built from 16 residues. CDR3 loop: CASSRQESSYNSPLHF. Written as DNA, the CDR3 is TGTGCCAGCTCACGGCAGGAGAGCTCCTATAATTCACCCCTCCACTTT. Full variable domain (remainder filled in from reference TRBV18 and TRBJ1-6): NAGVMQNPRHLVRRRGQEARLRCSPMKGHSHVYWYRQLPEEGLKFMVYLQKENIIDESGMPKERFSAEFPKEGPSILRIQQVVRGDSAAYFCASSRQESSYNSPLHFGNGTRLTVT.

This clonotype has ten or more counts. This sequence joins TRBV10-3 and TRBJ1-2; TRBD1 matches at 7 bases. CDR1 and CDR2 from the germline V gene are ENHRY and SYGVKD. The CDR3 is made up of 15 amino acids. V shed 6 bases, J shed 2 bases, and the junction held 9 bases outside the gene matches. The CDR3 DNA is TGTGCCATCAGAGACGGGACAGTGCTGAACTATGGCTACACCTTC. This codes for CAIRDGTVLNYGYTF.

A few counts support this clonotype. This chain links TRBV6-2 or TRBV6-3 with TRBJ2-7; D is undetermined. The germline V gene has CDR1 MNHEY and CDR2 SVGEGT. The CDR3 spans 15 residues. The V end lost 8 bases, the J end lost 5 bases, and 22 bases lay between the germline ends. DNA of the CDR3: TGTGCCAGCCATAGTCCGGGCCATATAGGAAACGAGCAGTACTTC. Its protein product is CASHSPGHIGNEQYF.

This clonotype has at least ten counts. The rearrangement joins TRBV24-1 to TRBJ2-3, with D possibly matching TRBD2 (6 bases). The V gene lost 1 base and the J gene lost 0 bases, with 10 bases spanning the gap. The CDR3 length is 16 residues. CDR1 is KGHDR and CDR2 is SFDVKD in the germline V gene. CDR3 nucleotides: TGTGCCACCAGTGATTTTCGCGCGGGAAGCACAGATACGCAGTATTTT. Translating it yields CATSDFRAGSTDTQYF.

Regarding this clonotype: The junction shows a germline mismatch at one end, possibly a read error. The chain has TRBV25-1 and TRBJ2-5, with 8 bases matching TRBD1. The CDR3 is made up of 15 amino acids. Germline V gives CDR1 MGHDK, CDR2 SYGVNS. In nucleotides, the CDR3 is TGTGCCAGCACTGAATATTCAGGGGGCGACGGGACCCAGTACTTC. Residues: CASTEYSGGDGTQYF.